These 10 T cell receptor beta chains were all obtained from the same sample, sequenced in a study of T cell responses to AZD1222 COVID-19 vaccine (dated by TCRdb to about 2021). The time point label of this sample denotes: about 28 days (+/-7) after the second vaccine dose. Libraries were built with the immunoSEQ multiplex PCR assay. TCRdb retrieved this table from immuneACCESS and kept in-frame rearrangements only. Not all clones are present; in checked studies, unresolved V genes account for under half, and no reason is known for the remainder. Present in this sample are 150,000 or so clones, 90% to 95% of which were seen just once. Approximately 1.3% of the sample goes to the ten largest clones. Sequenced here: peripheral blood, sampled 28 days after the second AZD1222 dose. Receptors were obtained from an adult who received the AZD1222 COVID-19 vaccine.

This clone was seen once. CDR3 nucleotides: TGTGCCAGCAGCGGACCCGCCCGGACGACCCAGTACTTC. Translating it yields CASSGPARTTQYF. The chain links TRBV5-6 to TRBJ2-5; no definite D call. Trimming took off 4 bases at V and 7 bases at J, with 14 bases between the two ends. This CDR3 is built from 13 residues. Germline CDR1 SGHDT, CDR2 YYEEEE.

J is TRBJ1-4 and V is TRBV5-5; 8 bases fit TRBD1. V dropped 0 bases and J dropped 3; count of bases not matched to a gene: 7. Germline loops: CDR1 SGHKS, CDR2 YYEKEE (reference sequence). The CDR3 has 17 residues. The CDR3 DNA reads as TGTGCCAGCAGCTTGGGACAGGGGCCCTCTGCTAATGAAAAACTGTTTTTT. This gives the protein CASSLGQGPSANEKLFF. The variable domain in full, with the rest retrieved from reference TRBV5-5 and TRBJ1-4, is DAGVTQSPTHLIKTRGQQVTLRCSPISGHKSVSWYQQVLGQGPQFIFQYYEKEERGRGNFPDRFSARQFPNYSSELNVNALLLGDSALYLCASSLGQGPSANEKLFFGSGTQLSVL.

The genes are TRBV15 and TRBJ1-5; 10 bases map to TRBD1. The junction had 8 bases not matched to a gene; V was cut back by 5 bases and J by 4 bases. Germline V gene sequence: CDR1 LNHNV, CDR2 YYDKDF (reference sequence). The CDR3 spans 16 residues. CDR3 bases: TGTGCCACCAGCCAAACGGGGGGACAGGGGAATCAGCCCCAGCATTTT. Translating it yields CATSQTGGQGNQPQHF.

This clone was recorded only once. This chain links TRBV2 with TRBJ2-1; 11 positions agree with TRBD1. CDR3 size: 12 residues. Germline loops: CDR1 SNHLY, CDR2 FYNNEI. Trimming took 6 bases from V and 14 from J; bases not matched to a gene: 6. The CDR3 is CASRDRGPGEFF. The CDR3, as DNA: TGTGCCAGCAGGGACAGGGGGCCAGGGGAGTTCTTC.

This clone occurred once. This rearrangement joins TRBV19 to TRBJ1-2; D is ambiguous. The CDR3 extends over 14 amino acids. Germline V CDR1 and CDR2: LNHDA, SQIVND (reference sequence). V was pared by 6 bases and J by 1 base, with 12 bases between. CDR3 sequence: CASSPIMGNYGYTF. Here the CDR3 DNA reads TGTGCCAGTAGCCCAATCATGGGTAACTATGGCTACACCTTC.

This chain joins TRBV7-2 and TRBJ2-1, with D possibly being TRBD1 or TRBD2 (6 bases each). CDR1 SGHTA and CDR2 FQGNSA come from the germline V gene. The CDR3 totals 15 residues. Between the trimmed V and J ends, which lost 1 base and 4 bases, there was a span of 11 bases. The DNA of the CDR3 is TGTGCCAGCAGCTTAGGTGGAGGGGGGTACAATGAGCAGTTCTTC. It yields the protein CASSLGGGGYNEQFF. Full variable domain (outside the CDR3, taken from reference TRBV7-2 and TRBJ2-1): GAGVSQSPSNKVTEKGKDVELRCDPISGHTALYWYRQSLGQGLEFLIYFQGNSAPDKSGLPSDRFSAERTGGSVSTLTIQRTQQEDSAVYLCASSLGGGGYNEQFFGPGTRLTVL.

V is TRBV28 and J is TRBJ1-5; 9 positions match TRBD1. This CDR3 is 19 amino acids long. V was clipped by 6 bases and J by 0 bases; unmatched bases: 15. Germline lookup yields CDR1 MDHEN and CDR2 SYDVKM. This chain's CDR3 is CASSPPWDREENSNQPQHF. CDR3 nucleotide sequence: TGTGCCAGCAGCCCCCCTTGGGACAGGGAGGAGAATAGCAATCAGCCCCAGCATTTT. Looking up the rest from reference TRBV28 and TRBJ1-5 gives the full variable domain: DVKVTQSSRYLVKRTGEKVFLECVQDMDHENMFWYRQDPGLGLRLIYFSYDVKMKEKGDIPEGYSVSREKKERFSLILESASTNQTSMYLCASSPPWDREENSNQPQHFGDGTRLSIL.

The rearrangement joins TRBV19 to TRBJ1-4, with TRBD1 as a possible D gene (5 bases). This CDR3 region has 15 residues. Per the germline V gene, CDR1 is LNHDA and CDR2 is SQIVND (reference sequence). The ends were cut back, 10 bases at V and 2 bases at J, with 17 bases in the middle. The CDR3 sequence is CATSPGGGTNEKLFF. The DNA of the CDR3 is TGTGCCACCTCCCCTGGGGGAGGGACTAATGAAAAACTGTTTTTT.

This chain joins TRBV12-3 or TRBV12-4 and TRBJ1-2; no clear D gene. The V end lost 6 bases, the J end lost 8 bases, and 16 bases lay between the germline ends. This CDR3 is 13 amino acids long. The DNA for the CDR3 is TGTGCCAGCAGCCCGGTAGGGCGAGGGGGCTACACCTTC. This sequence encodes CASSPVGRGGYTF.

This rearrangement joins TRBV9 to TRBJ2-1, with 7 bases aligning to TRBD1. The CDR3 sequence is 17 residues long. With 3 bases clipped from V and 7 bases from J, the junction kept 16 bases outside the gene matches. Germline CDR1 is SGDLS and CDR2 is YYNGEE. In DNA, the CDR3 is TGTGCCAGCAGCGACCGGCGGGCCTGGACAGGAGGAAATGAGCAGTTCTTC. Protein product: CASSDRRAWTGGNEQFF.